This record looks at one T cell receptor (beta chain) sequence and its context. Together with thyroid ultrasound, orbital computed tomography, serum thyroxine and TRAb, clinical symptoms were used for diagnoses. These data originate in a study of T cells in Graves' hyperthyroidism and ophthalmopathy. The source material, RNA transcripts, was used to amplify TCR beta CDR3 regions. The TCR CDR3 first-round RT-PCR relied on the HTBI primer set. TCRdb re-derived calls from the multiplex PCR reads in MiXCR, one entry per CDR3 protein. The data hold approximately 640,000 distinct CDR3 sequences, with about 45% observed a single time. There are 16 residues in the CDR3. V dropped 3 bases and J dropped 3 bases, with 12 bases sitting between them. The germline gives CDR1 SGHVT, CDR2 SQSDAQ.

V usage is TRBV7-4 and J usage is TRBJ1-6; D remains ambiguous. The sequence derives from an adult man with Graves' disease, either hyperthyroidism or ophthalmopathy (not recorded which). The sample taken for sequencing was peripheral blood or thyroid tissue (not recorded which). CDR3 nucleotide sequence: TGTGCCAGCAGCTTTGAGGGAGGGAACTATAATTCACCCCTCCACTTT. This encodes CASSFEGGNYNSPLHF.